This entry lists 25 T cell receptor beta chains sequenced from one sample in a study of Graves' ophthalmopathy and Graves' hyperthyroidism. RNA transcripts provided the template for amplifying TCR beta CDR3 regions. An initial RT-PCR round employing HTBI primers preceded a second-round multiplex PCR. Each CDR3 protein gets one entry after TCRdb re-called the multiplex PCR reads with MiXCR. The data hold about 380,000 distinct CDR3 sequences, with less than 20% observed a single time. Specimen: peripheral blood. The receptors originated from a woman aged 18-29 years with stable Graves' hyperthyroidism.

This clonotype was found a few times. The chain joins TRBV11-2 to TRBJ2-7; D unresolved. The V gene's germline CDR1 is SGHAT and CDR2 FQNNGV. The CDR3 has 17 residues. Trimming stripped 0 bases from V and 1 base from J, with 16 bases between. The CDR3 DNA is TGTGCCAGCAGCTTAGATGACATCCGAGTGAGATCCTACGAGCAGTACTTC. It is translated as CASSLDDIRVRSYEQYF.

The chain joins TRBV9 to TRBJ1-2; tentatively, D is TRBD1 (5 bases). CDR1 SGDLS and CDR2 YYNGEE come from the germline V gene. Trimming removed 4 bases from V and 8 bases from J, with 21 bases in between. CDR3 size: 15 residues. This chain's CDR3 is CASSQSPGGLNGYTF. Written as DNA, the CDR3 is TGTGCCAGCAGCCAATCGCCGGGGGGTCTTAACGGCTACACCTTC.

This clonotype was detected only a few times. The chain has TRBV11-3 and TRBJ2-7; maybe TRBD1 (5 bases). The V and J ends lost 3 bases and 5 bases respectively, with 14 bases between them. The CDR3 totals 14 residues. In germline, CDR1 is SGHNT, CDR2 YENEEA. The CDR3, as DNA: TGTGCCAGCAGCTTCAGTGCAGGGTCGGACGAGCAGTACTTC. As protein: CASSFSAGSDEQYF.

This clonotype turned up a few times. This sequence joins TRBV9 and TRBJ2-2; no clear D gene. Trimming took 3 bases from V and 4 from J, leaving 10 bases between them. Looked up from germline, CDR1 is SGDLS and CDR2 is YYNGEE. The CDR3 covers 14 residues. This CDR3 reads CASSATDGTGELFF. DNA of the CDR3: TGTGCCAGCAGCGCGACGGACGGCACCGGGGAGCTGTTTTTT.

This clonotype was counted a single time. The chain uses TRBV6-1 and TRBJ1-5; D is undetermined. With 6 bases removed from V and 0 bases from J, the gap between germline ends came to 6 bases. The CDR3 contains 13 residues. CDR1 MNHNS and CDR2 SASEGT come from the germline V gene. Here the CDR3 DNA reads TGTGCCAGCAGGGAAAATAGCAATCAGCCCCAGCATTTT. Protein sequence: CASRENSNQPQHF.

As for this clonotype: A much bigger clone sits one base away, suggesting this may be a read error. The DNA for the CDR3 is TGTGCCAGCTCTACCGGGGGTACCAGGTATGGAGAGCAGTACTTC. Translating it yields CASSTGGTRYGEQYF. V and J are TRBV6-1 and TRBJ2-7; maybe TRBD2 (6 bases). V gave up 8 bases and J gave up 7 bases, with 24 bases separating them. The CDR3 loop spans 15 amino acids. Germline loops: CDR1 MNHNS, CDR2 SASEGT.

Many counts were recorded for this clonotype. The chain has TRBV10-3 and TRBJ2-7; no definite D call. This CDR3 is built from 13 residues. V was clipped by 2 bases and J by 3 bases, with 8 bases between them. In germline, CDR1 is ENHRY, CDR2 SYGVKD. DNA for the CDR3: TGTGCCATCAGTGAGGGCGGCAGCTACGAGCAGTACTTC. It is translated as CAISEGGSYEQYF.

This clonotype was picked up many times. The chain joins TRBV6-1 to TRBJ2-7, with D possibly being TRBD2 (6 bases). Deletions cut 7 bases from V and 2 bases from J, with 18 bases between. Looked up from germline, CDR1 is MNHNS and CDR2 is SASEGT. This CDR3 is 15 amino acids long. The CDR3 loop reads CASTPSGSGTYEQYF. CDR3 coding DNA: TGTGCCAGCACCCCCTCCGGTAGCGGAACCTACGAGCAGTACTTC.

This clonotype appeared many times. The chain has TRBV5-1 and TRBJ1-2; perhaps TRBD1 as D (5 bases). Germline V gene lookup returns CDR1 SGHRS and CDR2 YFSETQ. This CDR3 spans 13 amino acids. Trimming removed 1 base at V and 6 bases at J, with 10 bases between. The CDR3 DNA follows: TGCGCCAGCAGCTTGATGGGGGGGAATGGCTACACCTTC. Translated: CASSLMGGNGYTF. The full variable domain, with the rest looked up from reference TRBV5-1 and TRBJ1-2, is KAGVTQTPRYLIKTRGQQVTLSCSPISGHRSVSWYQQTPGQGLQFLFEYFSETQRNKGNFPGRFSGRQFSNSRSEMNVSTLELGDSALYLCASSLMGGNGYTFGSGTRLTVV.

Ten or more counts support this clonotype. This chain links TRBV6-1 with TRBJ2-2, with 8 bases that match TRBD1. V trimming: 7 bases; J trimming: 6 bases; junction bases outside the gene matches: 10. The CDR3 extends over 15 amino acids. The germline V gene encodes CDR1 MNHNS and CDR2 SASEGT. CDR3 residues: CASKPADRVAGELFF. Written as DNA, the CDR3 is TGTGCCAGCAAACCCGCGGACAGGGTGGCCGGGGAGCTGTTTTTT.

The chain has TRBV12-3 or TRBV12-4 and TRBJ2-7, with D possibly TRBD2 on 6 matching bases. The CDR3 consists of 15 residues. Between the trimmed V and J ends, which lost 0 bases and 5 bases, there was a span of 14 bases. CDR3 sequence reads: CASSLAGGTRDEQYF. CDR3 nucleotides: TGTGCCAGCAGTTTAGCGGGCGGGACCCGGGACGAGCAGTACTTC.

This clonotype was seen a handful of times. The genes are TRBV9 and TRBJ2-7; no firm D call. The CDR3 sequence is 14 residues long. Per germline, CDR1 SGDLS and CDR2 YYNGEE. The germline V and J ends were trimmed by 1 base and 4 bases, with 12 bases remaining between them. The CDR3 sequence: CASSVNQVAYEQYF. The CDR3 DNA reads as TGTGCCAGCAGCGTAAATCAGGTGGCGTACGAGCAGTACTTC.

This clonotype was seen only a few times. This chain uses TRBV20-1 with TRBJ1-2; 10 bases line up with TRBD1. Germline V lookup: CDR1 DFQATT, CDR2 SNEGSKA (reference sequence). CDR3 size: 13 residues. The CDR3 loop is CRGGGQGSFGYTF. CDR3 DNA: TGCAGGGGGGGGGGACAGGGGTCTTTTGGCTACACCTTC.

This clonotype appeared many times. The chain couples TRBV19 to TRBJ2-5; 7 nucleotides match TRBD2. The germline gives CDR1 LNHDA, CDR2 SQIVND (reference sequence). With 7 bases clipped from V and 3 bases from J, the junction kept 5 bases outside the gene matches. This CDR3 region has 13 residues. The CDR3 bases are TGTGCCAGTACCTCTAGCGGAAAAGAGACCCAGTACTTC. Its translation: CASTSSGKETQYF. Drawing the rest from reference TRBV19 and TRBJ2-5, the complete variable domain is DGGITQSPKYLFRKEGQNVTLSCEQNLNHDAMYWYRQDPGQGLRLIYYSQIVNDFQKGDIAEGYSVSREKKESFPLTVTSAQKNPTAFYLCASTSSGKETQYFGPGTRLLVL.

This clonotype was seen repeatedly, ten times or more. The V call is TRBV7-3, the J call TRBJ2-5; 7 bases line up with TRBD1. The CDR3 covers 13 residues. Germline V gene sequence: CDR1 SGHTA, CDR2 FQGTGA. Losses at the gene ends were 4 bases for V and 9 bases for J; bases not matched to a gene: 8. CDR3 bases: TGTGCCAGCAGCTCAATCCCAGGGGGTGCCCAGTACTTC. This encodes CASSSIPGGAQYF.

This clonotype was found many times. The CDR3 sequence is CATSDGPGTGTGEQYF. CDR3 DNA sequence: TGTGCCACCAGTGACGGCCCGGGGACAGGGACTGGCGAGCAGTACTTC. The chain uses TRBV24-1 and TRBJ2-7, with TRBD1 identical over 9 bases. V trimming: 4 bases; J trimming: 6 bases; junction bases outside the gene matches: 12. Germline CDR1 reads KGHDR; CDR2 reads SFDVKD. The CDR3 length is 16 residues.

This clonotype was seen ten or more times. The chain carries TRBV6-1 and TRBJ1-5; a possible D gene is TRBD1 (6 bases). With 1 base removed from V and 6 bases from J, the gap between germline ends came to 13 bases. In germline, CDR1 is MNHNS, CDR2 SASEGT. The CDR3 sequence is 15 residues long. In DNA, the CDR3 is TGTGCCAGCAGTGAAGGAGGGGGGGGAGGTCAGCCCCAGCATTTT. Translation gives CASSEGGGGGQPQHF.

This clonotype was counted a few times. The CDR3, as DNA: TGTGCCAGCAGTACGACAGAAAATTCACCCCTCCACTTT. Its translation is CASSTTENSPLHF. The chain uses TRBV27 and TRBJ1-6; D perhaps matches TRBD1 (5 bases). Germline V gives CDR1 MNHEY, CDR2 SMNVEV (reference sequence). The V end lost 5 bases, the J end lost 7 bases, and 9 bases lay between the germline ends. This CDR3 spans 13 amino acids.

There are many counts of this clonotype. This chain uses TRBV15 with TRBJ2-7, with D maybe TRBD1 (6 bases). The CDR3 sequence is 13 residues long. V lost 5 bases and J 4 bases, leaving 12 bases between the germline ends. Germline assignment: CDR1 LNHNV and CDR2 YYDKDF (reference sequence). The CDR3 DNA sequence: TGTGCCACCAGCCGACAAGGGGGATACGAGCAGTACTTC. It is translated as CATSRQGGYEQYF.

For this clonotype: In this CDR3 the conserved last residue, phenylalanine or tryptophan, is missing, so a read error is likely. The gene calls are TRBV7-2 and TRBJ2-7; D is possibly TRBD1 (5 bases). Germline V CDR1 and CDR2: SGHTA, FQGNSA. CDR3 length equals 13 residues. With 5 bases removed from V and 3 bases from J, the gap between germline ends came to 11 bases. Here the CDR3 DNA reads TGTGCCAGCAGCCGGTTACAGGTCTACGAGCAGTACTAC. Residues: CASSRLQVYEQYY.

In this sample, this clonotype turned up many times. The chain uses TRBV7-9 and TRBJ2-2, with 8 bases matching TRBD1. The CDR3 is made up of 16 amino acids. J gave up 3 bases and V 5 bases, and 8 bases lay outside the gene matches. Germline CDR1 reads SEHNR; CDR2 reads FQNEAQ (reference sequence). The CDR3: CASSLRTGIYTGELFF. The CDR3 DNA is TGTGCCAGCAGCCTACGGACAGGGATCTACACCGGGGAGCTGTTTTTT.

Ten or more counts support this clonotype. This rearrangement joins TRBV4-1 to TRBJ2-2; no clear D gene. The V gene's germline CDR1 is MGHRA and CDR2 YSYEKL. This CDR3 is built from 15 residues. Trimming took off 2 bases at V and 3 bases at J, with 10 bases between the two ends. DNA for the CDR3: TGCGCCAGCAGCCAACCCCCAGTGGACACCGGGGAGCTGTTTTTT. Amino acids: CASSQPPVDTGELFF.

This clonotype was counted at least ten times. This chain uses TRBV9 with TRBJ2-7; 8 bases fit TRBD2. Germline V gene sequence: CDR1 SGDLS, CDR2 YYNGEE. The CDR3 extends over 14 amino acids. V dropped 6 bases and J dropped 3; count of bases not matched to a gene: 8. CDR3 bases: TGTGCCAGCACCCAAACCGGGACTAGCTACGAGCAGTACTTC. Translation: CASTQTGTSYEQYF.

This clonotype was recorded a few times. V gene TRBV19 combines with J gene TRBJ1-5; D may be TRBD1 (5 bases). This CDR3 contains 15 residues. Per germline, CDR1 LNHDA and CDR2 SQIVND (reference sequence). V was clipped by 5 bases and J by 0 bases, with 11 bases between them. The CDR3 DNA is TGTGCCAGTAGTTATTGGGGGAATAGCAATCAGCCCCAGCATTTT. Its protein is CASSYWGNSNQPQHF.

This clonotype was counted many times. The V call is TRBV6-1, the J call TRBJ1-1; TRBD1 is a possible D gene (6 bases). The ends were cut back, 2 bases at V and 10 bases at J, with 11 bases in the middle. CDR3 length: 12 residues. The germline CDR1 and CDR2 sequences are MNHNS and SASEGT. The CDR3 nucleotides are TGTGCCAGCAGTGAACGGGGGGCAAGAGCTTTCTTT. This translates into CASSERGARAFF.